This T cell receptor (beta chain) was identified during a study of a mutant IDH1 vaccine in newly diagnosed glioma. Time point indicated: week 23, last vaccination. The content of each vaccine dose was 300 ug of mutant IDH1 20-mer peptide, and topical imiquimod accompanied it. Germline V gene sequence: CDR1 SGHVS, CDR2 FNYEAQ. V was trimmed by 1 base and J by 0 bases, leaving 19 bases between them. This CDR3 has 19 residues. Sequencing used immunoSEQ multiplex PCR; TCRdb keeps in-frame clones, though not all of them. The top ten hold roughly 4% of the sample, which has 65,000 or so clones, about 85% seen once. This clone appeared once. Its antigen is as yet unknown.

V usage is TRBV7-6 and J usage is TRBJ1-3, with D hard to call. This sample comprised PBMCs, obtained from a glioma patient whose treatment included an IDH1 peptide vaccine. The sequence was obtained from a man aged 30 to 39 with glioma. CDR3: CASSLELFSGISSGNTIYF. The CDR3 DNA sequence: TGTGCCAGCAGCTTAGAGTTGTTTTCGGGCATCTCCTCTGGAAACACCATATATTTT.